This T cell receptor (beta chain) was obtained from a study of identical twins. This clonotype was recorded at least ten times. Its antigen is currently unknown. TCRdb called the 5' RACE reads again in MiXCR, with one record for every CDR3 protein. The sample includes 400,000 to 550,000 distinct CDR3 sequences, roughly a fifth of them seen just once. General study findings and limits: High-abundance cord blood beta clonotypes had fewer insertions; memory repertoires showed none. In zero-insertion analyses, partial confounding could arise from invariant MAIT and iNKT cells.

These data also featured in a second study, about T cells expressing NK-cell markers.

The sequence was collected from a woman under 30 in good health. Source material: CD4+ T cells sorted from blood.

The CDR3 coding sequence is TGCAGCGTGGGGGGGGCCGGTCCCTACCGAGAGCAGTTCTTC. It is translated as CSVGGAGPYREQFF. The J gene is TRBJ2-1, the V gene TRBV29-1; D might be TRBD2 (7 bases). The CDR3 has 14 amino acids. From germline, CDR1 is SQVTM and CDR2 ANQGSEA. V shed 6 bases and J shed 10 bases, with 22 bases lying between them.